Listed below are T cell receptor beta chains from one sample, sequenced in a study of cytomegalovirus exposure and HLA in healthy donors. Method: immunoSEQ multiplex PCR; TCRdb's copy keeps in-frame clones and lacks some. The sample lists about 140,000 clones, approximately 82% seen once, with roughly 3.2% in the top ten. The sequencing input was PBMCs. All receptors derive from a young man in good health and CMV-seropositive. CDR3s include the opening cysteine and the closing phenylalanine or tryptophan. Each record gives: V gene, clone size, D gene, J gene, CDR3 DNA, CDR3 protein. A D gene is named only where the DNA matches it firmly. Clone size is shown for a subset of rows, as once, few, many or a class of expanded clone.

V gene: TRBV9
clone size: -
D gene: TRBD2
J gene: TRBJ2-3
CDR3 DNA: TGTGCCAGCACCGGGACTAGCATAGATACGCAGTATTTT
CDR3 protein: CASTGTSIDTQYF

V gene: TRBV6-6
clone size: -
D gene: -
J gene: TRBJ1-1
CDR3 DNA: TGTGCCAGCAGTTACTCAAGGGGCAGTGAAGCTTTCTTT
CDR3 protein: CASSYSRGSEAFF

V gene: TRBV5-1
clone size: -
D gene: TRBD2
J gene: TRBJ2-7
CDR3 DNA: TGCGCCAGCAGCTTGCGAGCGGGAGAAGGGTGGTCCTACGAGCAGTACTTC
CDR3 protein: CASSLRAGEGWSYEQYF

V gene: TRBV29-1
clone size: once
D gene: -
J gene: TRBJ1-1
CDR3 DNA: TGCAGCGTCCGGGGTCCGGGGATAGTGAACACTGAAGCTTTCTTT
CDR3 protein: CSVRGPGIVNTEAFF

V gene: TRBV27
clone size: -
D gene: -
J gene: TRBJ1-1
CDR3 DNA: TGTGCCAGCAGTTTTGCCGGGAACACTGAAGCTTTCTTT
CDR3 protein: CASSFAGNTEAFF

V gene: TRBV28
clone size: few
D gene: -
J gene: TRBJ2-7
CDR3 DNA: TGTGCCAGCAGTCCCGCTGCGGCCCACGAGCAGTACTTC
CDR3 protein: CASSPAAAHEQYF

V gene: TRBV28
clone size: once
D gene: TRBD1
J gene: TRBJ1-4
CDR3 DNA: TGTGCCAGCAGTGAGAACAGGGGGCTTAATGAAAAACTGTTTTTT
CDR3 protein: CASSENRGLNEKLFF

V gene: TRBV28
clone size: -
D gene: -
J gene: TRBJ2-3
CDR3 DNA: TGTGCCAGCAGTTTTTCAGGGACTAGCACAGATACGCAGTATTTT
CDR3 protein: CASSFSGTSTDTQYF

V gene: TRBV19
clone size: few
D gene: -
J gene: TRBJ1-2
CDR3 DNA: TGTGCCAGTAGCTTGGACAAGGGTAGGGGCTACACCTTC
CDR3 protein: CASSLDKGRGYTF

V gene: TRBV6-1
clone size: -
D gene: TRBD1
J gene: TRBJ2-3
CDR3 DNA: TGTGCCAGCAGAAGGGACAGGGGTCCAGATACGCAGTATTTT
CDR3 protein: CASRRDRGPDTQYF

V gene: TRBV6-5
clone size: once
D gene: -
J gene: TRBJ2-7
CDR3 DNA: TGTGCCAGCAGTCAGGGCCCCTACTACGAGCAGTACTTC
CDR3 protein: CASSQGPYYEQYF

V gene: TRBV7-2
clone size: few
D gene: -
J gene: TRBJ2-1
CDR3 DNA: TGTGCCAGCAGCTTCACAGGGGAGCAGTTCTTC
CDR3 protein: CASSFTGEQFF

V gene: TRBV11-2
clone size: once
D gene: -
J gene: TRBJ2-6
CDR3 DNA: TGTGCCAGCAGCTTAAGTCTTAGCTCTGGGGCCAACGTCCTGACTTTC
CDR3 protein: CASSLSLSSGANVLTF

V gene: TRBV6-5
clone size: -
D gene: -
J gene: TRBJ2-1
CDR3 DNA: TGTGCCAGCAGTCTCGAGGAGCGGACGTACAATGAGCAGTTCTTC
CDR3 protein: CASSLEERTYNEQFF

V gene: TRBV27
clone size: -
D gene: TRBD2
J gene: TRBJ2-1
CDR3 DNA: TGTGCCAGCAGTTTAAGGGCTAGCGGGTATGAGCAGTTCTTC
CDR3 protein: CASSLRASGYEQFF

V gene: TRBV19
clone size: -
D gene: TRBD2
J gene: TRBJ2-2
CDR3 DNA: TGTGCCAGTAGTATAGATCGACTAGCGGGATACACCGGGGAGCTGTTTTTT
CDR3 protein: CASSIDRLAGYTGELFF

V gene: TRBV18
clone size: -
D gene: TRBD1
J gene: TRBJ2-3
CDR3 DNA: TGTGCCAGCTCACCTGGGGACAGGGGTCCGCAGTATTTT
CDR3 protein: CASSPGDRGPQYF

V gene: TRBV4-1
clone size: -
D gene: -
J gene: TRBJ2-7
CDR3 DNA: TGCGCCAGCAGTCAACAGGAAGGTGGGCCCGAGCAGTACTTC
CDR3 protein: CASSQQEGGPEQYF

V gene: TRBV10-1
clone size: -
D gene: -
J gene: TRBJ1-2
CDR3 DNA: TGCGCCAGCAGCGCCGACAGGCTCGGCTATGGCTACACCTTC
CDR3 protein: CASSADRLGYGYTF

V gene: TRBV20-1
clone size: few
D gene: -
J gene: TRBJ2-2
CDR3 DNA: TGCAGTGAGGGGGAAGCCGGGGAGCTGTTTTTT
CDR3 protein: CSEGEAGELFF

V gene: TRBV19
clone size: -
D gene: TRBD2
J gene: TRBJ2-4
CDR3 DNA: TGTGCCAGTAGTAGGGAGCGGGAGGGCCCTCGGTACTTC
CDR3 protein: CASSREREGPRYF

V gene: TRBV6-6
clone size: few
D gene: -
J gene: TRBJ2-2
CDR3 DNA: TGTGCCAGCAAGGATTTCGGCAGGGTTGACACCGGGGAGCTGTTTTTT
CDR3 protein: CASKDFGRVDTGELFF

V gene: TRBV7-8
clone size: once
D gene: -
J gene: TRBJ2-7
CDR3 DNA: TGTGCCACCGCGGCGGGGACCCCCCACTACGAGCAGTACTTC
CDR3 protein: CATAAGTPHYEQYF

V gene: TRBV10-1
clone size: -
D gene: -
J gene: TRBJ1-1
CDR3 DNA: TGCGCCAGCAGGCAGGGTACTGAAGCTTTCTTT
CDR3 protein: CASRQGTEAFF

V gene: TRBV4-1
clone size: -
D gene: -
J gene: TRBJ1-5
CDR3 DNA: TGCGCCAGCAGCCAACGTTGGACAGCAGATAGCAATCAGCCCCAGCATTTT
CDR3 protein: CASSQRWTADSNQPQHF

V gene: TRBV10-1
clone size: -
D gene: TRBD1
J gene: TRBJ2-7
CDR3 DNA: TGCGCCAGCTCACCGGGACAGGGTCCCTCCTACGAGCAGTACTTC
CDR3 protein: CASSPGQGPSYEQYF

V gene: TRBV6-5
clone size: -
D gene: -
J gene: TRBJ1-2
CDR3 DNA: TGTGCCAGCAGTTACTCTGGGGCAAGCTATGGCTACACCTTC
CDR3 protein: CASSYSGASYGYTF

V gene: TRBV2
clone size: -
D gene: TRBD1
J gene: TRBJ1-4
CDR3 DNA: TGTGCCAGCAGTGAACAGGGGGCAAGGAATGAAAAACTGTTTTTT
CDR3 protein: CASSEQGARNEKLFF

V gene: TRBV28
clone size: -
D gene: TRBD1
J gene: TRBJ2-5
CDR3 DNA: TGTGCCAGCAGTTTATATGACAGGGGTTCATTAGAGACCCAGTACTTC
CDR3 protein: CASSLYDRGSLETQYF

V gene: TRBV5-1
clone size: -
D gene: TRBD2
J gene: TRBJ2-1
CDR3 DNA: TGCGCCAGCAGGTGGACTAGCGGGAGCCCCAGCTCCTACAATGAGCAGTTCTTC
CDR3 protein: CASRWTSGSPSSYNEQFF

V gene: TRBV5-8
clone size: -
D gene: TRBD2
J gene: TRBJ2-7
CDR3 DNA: TGTGCCAGCAGCACCGACCTTAGCGGGAGAGGCTACGAGCAGTACTTC
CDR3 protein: CASSTDLSGRGYEQYF

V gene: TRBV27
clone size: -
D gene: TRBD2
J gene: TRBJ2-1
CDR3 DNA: TGTGCCAGCAGTTTACCCCCCGGGAGGGACAATGAGCAGTTCTTC
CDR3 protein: CASSLPPGRDNEQFF

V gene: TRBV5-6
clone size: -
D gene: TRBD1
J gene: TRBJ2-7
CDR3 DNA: TGTGCCAGCACCCCAGGGACAGGGACGTACGAGCAGTACTTC
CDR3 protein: CASTPGTGTYEQYF

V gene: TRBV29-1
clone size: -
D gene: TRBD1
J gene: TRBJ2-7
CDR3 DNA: TGCAGCGTTGACGGGCGGACAGGGGGCGAGCAGTACTTC
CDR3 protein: CSVDGRTGGEQYF

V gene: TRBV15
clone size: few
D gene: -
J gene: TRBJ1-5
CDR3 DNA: TGTGCCACCAGCAGAGGTGCGGTGTATAGCAATCAGCCCCAGCATTTT
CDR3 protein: CATSRGAVYSNQPQHF

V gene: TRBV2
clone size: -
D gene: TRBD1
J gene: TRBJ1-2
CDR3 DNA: TGTGCCAGCAGGCTCCGGGACAGGGGGGAATATGGCTACACCTTC
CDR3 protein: CASRLRDRGEYGYTF

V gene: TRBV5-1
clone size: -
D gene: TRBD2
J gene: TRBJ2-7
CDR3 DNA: TGCGCCAGCAGCTGGGGGGACTACGACTACGAGCAGTACTTC
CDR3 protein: CASSWGDYDYEQYF

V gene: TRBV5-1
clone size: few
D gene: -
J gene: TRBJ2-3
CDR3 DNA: TGCGCCAGCAGCTTCGCGGTATCTAGCACAGATACGCAGTATTTT
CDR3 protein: CASSFAVSSTDTQYF

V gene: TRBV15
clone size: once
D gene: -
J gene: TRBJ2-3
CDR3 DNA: TGTGCCACCAGTGGTCTAGTAAGGGATACGCAGTATTTT
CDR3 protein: CATSGLVRDTQYF

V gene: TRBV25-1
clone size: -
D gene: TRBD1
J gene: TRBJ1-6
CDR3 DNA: TGTGCCAGCAGGGGACAGGGGGCAAATTCACCCCTCCACTTT
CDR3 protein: CASRGQGANSPLHF

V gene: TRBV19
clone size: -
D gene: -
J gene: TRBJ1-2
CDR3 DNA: TGTGCCAGTAGTACCATCTATGGCTACACCTTC
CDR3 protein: CASSTIYGYTF

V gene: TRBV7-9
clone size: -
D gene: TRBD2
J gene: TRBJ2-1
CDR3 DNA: TGTGCCAGCAGACAGCCGGGTCTAGCGGGAGGAAATGAGCAGTTCTTC
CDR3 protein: CASRQPGLAGGNEQFF

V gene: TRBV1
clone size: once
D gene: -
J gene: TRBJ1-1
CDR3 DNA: TGCACCAGCAGCCCGAAACAGGGGCGGACTGAAGCTTTCTTT
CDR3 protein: CTSSPKQGRTEAFF

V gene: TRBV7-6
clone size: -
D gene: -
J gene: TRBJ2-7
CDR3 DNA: TGTGCCAGCAGCTCCGCGGCAGGGGAGGGGGACGAGCAGTACTTC
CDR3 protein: CASSSAAGEGDEQYF

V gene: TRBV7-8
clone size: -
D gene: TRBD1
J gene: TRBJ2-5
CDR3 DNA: TGTGCCAGCAGCCCCCACGAGGGGGCGGAGGAGACCCAGTACTTC
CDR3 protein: CASSPHEGAEETQYF

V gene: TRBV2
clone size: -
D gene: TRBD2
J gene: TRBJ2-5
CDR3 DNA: TGTGCCAGCAGACCGGGAGGGGTGGGGGGCCCGGAAGAGACCCAGTACTTC
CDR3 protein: CASRPGGVGGPEETQYF

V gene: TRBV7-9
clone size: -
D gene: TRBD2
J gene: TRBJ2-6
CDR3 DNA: TGTGCCAGCAGCTTAGACGGAGCGGGGGCGCGTGGGGCCAACGTCCTGACTTTC
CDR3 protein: CASSLDGAGARGANVLTF

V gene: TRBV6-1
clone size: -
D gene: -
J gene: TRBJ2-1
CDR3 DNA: TGTGCCAGCGTTCACAGGGAAATGGGTGAGCAGTTCTTC
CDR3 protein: CASVHREMGEQFF

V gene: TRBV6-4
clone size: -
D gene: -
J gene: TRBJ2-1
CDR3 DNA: TGTGCCAGCAGTGACCCGCTTACAGTCAACTACAATGAGCAGTTCTTC
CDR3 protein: CASSDPLTVNYNEQFF

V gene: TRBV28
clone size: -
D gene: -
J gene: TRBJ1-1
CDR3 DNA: TGTGCCAGCAGTTTGGCAGGGTATGAAGCTTTCTTT
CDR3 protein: CASSLAGYEAFF

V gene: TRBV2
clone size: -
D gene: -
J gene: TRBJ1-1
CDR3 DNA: TGTGCCAGCAGCCCCTTGGGTCTCGGAAGGAGGGCTTTCTTT
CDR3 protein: CASSPLGLGRRAFF

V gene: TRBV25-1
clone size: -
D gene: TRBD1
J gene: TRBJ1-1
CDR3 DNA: TGTGCCAGCAGTGACTGGACAGGGGGTGAAACTGAAGCTTTCTTT
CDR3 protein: CASSDWTGGETEAFF

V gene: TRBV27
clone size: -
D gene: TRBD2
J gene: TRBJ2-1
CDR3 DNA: TGTGCCAGCAGTTACGCGGGAGACTCCTACAATGAGCAGTTCTTC
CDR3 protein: CASSYAGDSYNEQFF

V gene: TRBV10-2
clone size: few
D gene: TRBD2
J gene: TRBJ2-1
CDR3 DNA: TGCGCCAGCATGGGGACTAGCGGGAGGAATGAGCAGTTCTTC
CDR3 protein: CASMGTSGRNEQFF

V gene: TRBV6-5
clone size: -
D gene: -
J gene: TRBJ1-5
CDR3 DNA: TGTGCCAGCAGTTACGGACGGGAACATCAGCCCCAGCATTTT
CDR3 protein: CASSYGREHQPQHF

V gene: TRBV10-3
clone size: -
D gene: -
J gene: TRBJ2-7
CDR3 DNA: TGTGCCATCGGCGGTAGCGGAGACGAGCAGTACTTC
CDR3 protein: CAIGGSGDEQYF

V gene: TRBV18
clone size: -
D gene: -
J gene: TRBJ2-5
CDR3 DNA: TGTGCCAGCTCACCACTCAGGGGTACCCAAGAGACCCAGTACTTC
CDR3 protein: CASSPLRGTQETQYF